This TCR beta chain was retrieved from a study of T cells expressing NK-cell markers. CDR3 length equals 13 residues. In germline, CDR1 is KGHSH, CDR2 LQKENI. TCRdb reprocessed the 5' RACE reads; each CDR3 protein has one entry and no DNA is given. The sample table includes about 450,000 distinct CDR3 sequences. The source is a woman between 18 and 69 years old in good health. The chain is built from TRBV18 and TRBJ2-2; TCRdb outputs TRBD1, but without DNA this stays unchecked. What was sequenced was blood T cells: a sorted CD56 or NKG2C T cell subset, CD4+ or CD8+ T cells, or bulk PBMC T cells (not recorded which). The CDR3 sequence: CASSPLPGEELFF.